The clone carrying this TCR beta chain was detected ten times or more. Noted time point: pre-sensitization, week 0. Treatment indicated: therapeutic diphenylcyclopropenone sensitization with weekly scalp DPC. A single record per CDR3 protein comes from TCRdb applying MiXCR to the RACE reads. Among approximately 260,000 distinct CDR3 sequences, roughly 7.4% were seen once, and the ten largest hold more than 0.95%. The V gene lost 4 bases and the J gene lost 12 bases, with 24 bases spanning the gap. The CDR3 runs to 15 residues. Germline V gene data show CDR1 as SGHTA and CDR2 as FQGTGA. The data were obtained in a study of human T cells and chemical hapten exposure.

This sample comprised whole blood, obtained in connection with sensitization to the hapten diphenylcyclopropenone (DPC). J is TRBJ1-1 and V is TRBV7-3, with a weak D call TRBD1 (5 bases). The TCR comes from a man younger than 35 with alopecia areata. Some clones in this sample may be carry-over from other donors' samples. CDR3 in DNA: TGTGCCAGCAGCTATTACTCATCCGGGACTCTCTTATCTTTCTTT. It translates to CASSYYSSGTLLSFF.